Listed below are T cell receptor beta chains from one sample, sequenced in a study of blood T cell repertoires in COVID-19. Generated by immunoSEQ multiplex PCR, the TCRdb table keeps only in-frame clones and is missing some. The sample lists around 80,000 clones, about three quarters occurring once. The sample consisted of peripheral blood. Receptor source: a man aged 50 to 59 with active or convalescent COVID-19. Each CDR3 is given with its conserved first and last residue. Size values are once, few and many counts, or a class for expanded clones, and some rows have none.

J gene | clone size | CDR3 length | V gene | CDR3 protein
TRBJ2-5 | . | 16 | TRBV9 | CASSVGWSGGVETQYF
TRBJ2-4 | . | 16 | TRBV5-8 | CASSLEVGLAPNLQYF
TRBJ2-3 | . | 17 | TRBV7-3 | CASSLTGRRTSTDTQYF
TRBJ2-1 | . | 15 | TRBV9 | CASIPTGGSYNEQFF
TRBJ2-2 | . | 15 | TRBV6-2/TRBV6-3 | CASSRTSGGTGELFF
TRBJ2-3 | . | 17 | TRBV5-5 | CASSVGLAGGGTDTQYF
TRBJ1-2 | . | 15 | TRBV28 | CASSLLGRGEGGYTF
TRBJ2-7 | . | 16 | TRBV12-5 | CASGFPGTTYSYEQYF
TRBJ2-3 | . | 13 | TRBV3-1/TRBV3-2 | CASSPGSLGTQYF
TRBJ1-5 | . | 15 | TRBV6-6 | CASNDRGGSNQPQHF
TRBJ1-4 | . | 15 | TRBV19 | CASSRRQRTNEKLFF
TRBJ1-3 | . | 16 | TRBV7-2 | CASSFTGGETGNTIYF
TRBJ1-1 | many | 12 | TRBV5-1 | CASRSLDTEAFF
TRBJ2-1 | . | 15 | TRBV27 | CASSMGLAGYNEQFF
TRBJ2-3 | . | 16 | TRBV5-1 | CASSPDSGGTRDTQYF
TRBJ2-7 | once | 13 | TRBV11-3 | CASSPPDRGEQYF
TRBJ2-5 | . | 13 | TRBV5-4 | CASSPEPSETQYF
TRBJ2-1 | . | 13 | TRBV9 | CASSVQINNEQFF
TRBJ2-3 | . | 12 | TRBV24-1 | CATSDTSGGEYF
TRBJ2-7 | . | 13 | TRBV28 | CASTRQSTYEQYF
TRBJ2-5 | . | 17 | TRBV4-1 | CASSQPAPSGGDETQYF
TRBJ2-5 | . | 16 | TRBV6-6 | CASSPFGLARGETQYF